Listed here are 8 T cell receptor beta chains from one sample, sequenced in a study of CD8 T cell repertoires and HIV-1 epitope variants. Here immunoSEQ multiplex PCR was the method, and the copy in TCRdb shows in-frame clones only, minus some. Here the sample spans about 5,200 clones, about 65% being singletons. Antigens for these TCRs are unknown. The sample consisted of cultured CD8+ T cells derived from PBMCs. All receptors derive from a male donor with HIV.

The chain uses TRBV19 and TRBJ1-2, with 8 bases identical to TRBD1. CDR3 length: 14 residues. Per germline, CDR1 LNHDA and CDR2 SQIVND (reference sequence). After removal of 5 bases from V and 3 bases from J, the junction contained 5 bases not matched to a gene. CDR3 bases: TGTGCCAGTAGTCCTCAGGGGGCCGACTATGGCTACACCTTC. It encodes CASSPQGADYGYTF.

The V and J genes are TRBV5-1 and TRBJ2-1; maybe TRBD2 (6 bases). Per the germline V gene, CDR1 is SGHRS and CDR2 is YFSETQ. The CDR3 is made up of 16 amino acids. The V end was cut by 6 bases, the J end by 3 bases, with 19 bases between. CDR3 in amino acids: CASTPDVADYYNEQFF. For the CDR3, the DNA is TGCGCCAGCACCCCGGACGTAGCGGACTACTACAATGAGCAGTTCTTC.

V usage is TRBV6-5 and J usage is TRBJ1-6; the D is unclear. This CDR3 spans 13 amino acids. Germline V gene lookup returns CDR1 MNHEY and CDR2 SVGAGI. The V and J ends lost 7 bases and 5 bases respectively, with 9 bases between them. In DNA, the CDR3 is TGTGCCAGCAAAATACAAGATAATTCACCCCTCCACTTT. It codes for CASKIQDNSPLHF.

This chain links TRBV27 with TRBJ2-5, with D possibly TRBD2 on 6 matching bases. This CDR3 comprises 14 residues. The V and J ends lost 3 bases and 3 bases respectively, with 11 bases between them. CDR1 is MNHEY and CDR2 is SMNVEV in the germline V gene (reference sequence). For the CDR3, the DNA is TGTGCCAGCAGTTTGGAGGGTTATGAAGAGACCCAGTACTTC. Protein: CASSLEGYEETQYF.

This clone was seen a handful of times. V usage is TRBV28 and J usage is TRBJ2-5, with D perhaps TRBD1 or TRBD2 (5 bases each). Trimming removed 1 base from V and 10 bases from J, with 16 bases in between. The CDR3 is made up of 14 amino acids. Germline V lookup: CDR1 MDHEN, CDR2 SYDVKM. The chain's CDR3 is CASSLSGASWGQYF. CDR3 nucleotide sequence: TGTGCCAGCAGTTTATCCGGGGCCTCATGGGGCCAGTACTTC.

The CDR3 DNA sequence: TGTGCCTGGAATCTAATCCGGAACACTGAAGCTTTCTTT. Protein sequence: CAWNLIRNTEAFF. J is TRBJ1-1 and V is TRBV30, with no clear D. CDR3 size: 13 residues. Germline CDR1 reads GTSNPN; CDR2 reads SVGIG (reference sequence). Trimming shortened V by 4 bases and J by 1 base, and 10 bases separated the two germline ends.

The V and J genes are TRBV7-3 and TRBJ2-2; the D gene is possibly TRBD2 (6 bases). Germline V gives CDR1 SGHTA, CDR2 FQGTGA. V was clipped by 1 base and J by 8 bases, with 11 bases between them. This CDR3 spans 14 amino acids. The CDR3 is CASSLKPAGGELFF. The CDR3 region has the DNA TGTGCCAGCAGCTTAAAGCCGGCGGGAGGGGAGCTGTTTTTT.

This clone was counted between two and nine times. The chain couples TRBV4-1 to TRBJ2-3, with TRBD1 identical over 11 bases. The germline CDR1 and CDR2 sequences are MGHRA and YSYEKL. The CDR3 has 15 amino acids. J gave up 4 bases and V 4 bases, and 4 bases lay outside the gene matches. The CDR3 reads CASSPGTGGADTQYF. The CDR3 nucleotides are TGCGCCAGCAGCCCCGGGACAGGGGGGGCAGATACGCAGTATTTT.